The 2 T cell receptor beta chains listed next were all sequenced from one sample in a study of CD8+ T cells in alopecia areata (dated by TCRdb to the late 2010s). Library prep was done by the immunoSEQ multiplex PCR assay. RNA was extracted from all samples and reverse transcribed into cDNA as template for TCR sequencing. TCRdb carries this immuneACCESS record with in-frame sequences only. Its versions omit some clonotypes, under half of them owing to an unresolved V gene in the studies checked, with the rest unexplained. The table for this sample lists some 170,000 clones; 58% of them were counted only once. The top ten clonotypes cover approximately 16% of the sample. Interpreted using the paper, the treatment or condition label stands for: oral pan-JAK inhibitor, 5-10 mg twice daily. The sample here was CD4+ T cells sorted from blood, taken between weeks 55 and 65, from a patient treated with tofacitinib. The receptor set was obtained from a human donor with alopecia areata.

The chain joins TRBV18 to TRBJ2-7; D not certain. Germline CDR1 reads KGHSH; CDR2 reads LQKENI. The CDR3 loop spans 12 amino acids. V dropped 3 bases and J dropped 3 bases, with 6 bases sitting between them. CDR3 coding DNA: TGTGCCAGCTCACCCTCCCTCTACGAGCAGTACTTC. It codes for CASSPSLYEQYF.

CDR3 nucleotides: TGCGCCAGCAGCTTCATGGACGGACACAATGAGCAGTTCTTC. It encodes CASSFMDGHNEQFF. J is TRBJ2-1 and V is TRBV5-1; D is ambiguous. The V gene's germline CDR1 is SGHRS and CDR2 YFSETQ. V lost 2 bases and J lost 5, with 11 bases in between. This CDR3 has 14 amino acids.